This record looks at one T cell receptor (beta chain) sequence and its context. The target antigen is unknown. Trimming stripped 5 bases from V and 0 bases from J, with 7 bases between. The CDR3 length is 13 residues. The germline CDR1 and CDR2 sequences are SGHTA and FQGTGA. The source of the sample is a study of long-term antiretroviral therapy in people with HIV. Study results and caveats: HIV repertoires spanned narrower CDR3 length ranges than controls. ART adherence, viral resistance and therapy changes went unrecorded.

An immunoSEQ assay, version v3.0, was performed at survey level. Sequencing had a target that covered 40,000-50,000 T-cell genomes per sample. TCRdb's table, derived via immunoSEQ multiplex PCR, lists solely in-frame clones and lacks some. The sample carries about 41,000 clones, 94% recorded once. The genes are TRBV7-3 and TRBJ2-5; D remains ambiguous. Sequencing used unsorted PBMCs, obtained roughly 9.4 years after starting antiretroviral therapy. This sequence was found in a man aged 25-40 years with HIV. The CDR3 nucleotides are TGTGCCAGCAGCCCAACGCACCAAGAGACCCAGTACTTC. It translates to CASSPTHQETQYF.